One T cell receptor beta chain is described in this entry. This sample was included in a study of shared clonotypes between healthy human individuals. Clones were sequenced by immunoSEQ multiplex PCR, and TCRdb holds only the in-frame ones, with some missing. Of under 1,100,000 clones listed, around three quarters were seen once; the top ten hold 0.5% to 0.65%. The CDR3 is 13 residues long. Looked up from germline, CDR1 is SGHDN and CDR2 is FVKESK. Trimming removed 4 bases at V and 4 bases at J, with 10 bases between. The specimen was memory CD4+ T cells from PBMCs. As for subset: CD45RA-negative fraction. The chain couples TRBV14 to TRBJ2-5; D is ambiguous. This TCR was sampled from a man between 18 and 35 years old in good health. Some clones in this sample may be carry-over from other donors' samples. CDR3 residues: CASSRHSLETQYF. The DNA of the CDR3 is TGTGCCAGCAGCCGACATTCTCTAGAGACCCAGTACTTC.